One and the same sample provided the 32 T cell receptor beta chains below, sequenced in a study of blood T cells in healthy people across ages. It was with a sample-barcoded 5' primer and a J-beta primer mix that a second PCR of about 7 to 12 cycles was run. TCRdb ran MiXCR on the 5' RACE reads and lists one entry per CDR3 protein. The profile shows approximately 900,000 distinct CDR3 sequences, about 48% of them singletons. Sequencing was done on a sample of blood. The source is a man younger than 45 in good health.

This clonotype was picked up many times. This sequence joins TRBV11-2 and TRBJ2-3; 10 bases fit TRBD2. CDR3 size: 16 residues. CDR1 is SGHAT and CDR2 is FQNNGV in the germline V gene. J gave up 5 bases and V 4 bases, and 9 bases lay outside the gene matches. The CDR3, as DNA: TGTGCCAGCAGCTCCCGGGTAGCGGGGGGTATAGATACGCAGTATTTT. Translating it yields CASSSRVAGGIDTQYF.

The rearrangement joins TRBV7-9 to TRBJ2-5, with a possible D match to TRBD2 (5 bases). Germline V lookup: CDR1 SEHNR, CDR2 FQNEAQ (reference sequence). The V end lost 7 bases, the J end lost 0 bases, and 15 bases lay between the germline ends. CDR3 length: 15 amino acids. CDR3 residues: CASTEGSWDQETQYF. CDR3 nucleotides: TGTGCCAGCACCGAAGGGAGCTGGGACCAAGAGACCCAGTACTTC.

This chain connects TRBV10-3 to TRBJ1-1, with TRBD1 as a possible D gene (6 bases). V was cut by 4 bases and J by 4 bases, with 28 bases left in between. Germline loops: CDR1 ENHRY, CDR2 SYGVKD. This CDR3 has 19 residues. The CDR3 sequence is CAISAGPQGGKDLSTEAFF. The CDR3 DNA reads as TGTGCCATCAGTGCAGGACCACAGGGAGGAAAAGATTTAAGCACTGAAGCTTTCTTT.

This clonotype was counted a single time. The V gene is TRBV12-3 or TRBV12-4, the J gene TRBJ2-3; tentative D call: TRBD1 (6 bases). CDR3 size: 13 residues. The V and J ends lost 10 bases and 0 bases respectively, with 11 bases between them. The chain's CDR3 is CATAGDSTDTQYF. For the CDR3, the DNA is TGTGCCACCGCAGGGGATAGCACAGATACGCAGTATTTT.

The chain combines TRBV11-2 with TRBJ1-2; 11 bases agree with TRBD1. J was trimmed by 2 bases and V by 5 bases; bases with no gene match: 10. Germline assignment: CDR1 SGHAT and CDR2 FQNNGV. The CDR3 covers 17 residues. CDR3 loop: CASSPRTGGSMNYGYTF. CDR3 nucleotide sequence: TGTGCCAGCAGCCCCCGGACAGGGGGCTCGATGAACTATGGCTACACCTTC.

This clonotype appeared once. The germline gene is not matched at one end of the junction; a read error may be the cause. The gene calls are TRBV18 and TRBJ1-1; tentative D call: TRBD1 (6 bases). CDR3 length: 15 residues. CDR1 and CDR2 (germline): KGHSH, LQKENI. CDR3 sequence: CASSPDQGKNTEAFF. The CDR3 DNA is TGCGCCAGCTCACCAGATCAGGGGAAGAACACTGAAGCTTTCTTT.

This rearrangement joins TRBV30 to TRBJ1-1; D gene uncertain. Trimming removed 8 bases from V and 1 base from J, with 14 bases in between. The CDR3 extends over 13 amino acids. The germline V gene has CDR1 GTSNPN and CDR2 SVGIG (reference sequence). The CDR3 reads CAQDYAPNTEAFF. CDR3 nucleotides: TGTGCCCAGGACTATGCACCGAACACTGAAGCTTTCTTT.

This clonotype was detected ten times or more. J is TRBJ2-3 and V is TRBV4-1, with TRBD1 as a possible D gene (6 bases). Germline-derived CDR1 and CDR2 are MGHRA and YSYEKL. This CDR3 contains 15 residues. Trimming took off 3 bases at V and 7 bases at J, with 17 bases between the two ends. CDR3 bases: TGCGCCAGCAGCCAGCCTCAGGGGCTTGCTAATACGCAGTATTTT. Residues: CASSQPQGLANTQYF.

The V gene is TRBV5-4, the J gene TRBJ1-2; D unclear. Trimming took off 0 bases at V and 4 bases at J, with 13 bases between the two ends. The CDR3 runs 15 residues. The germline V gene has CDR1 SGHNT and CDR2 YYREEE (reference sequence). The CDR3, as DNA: TGTGCCAGCAGCTTGGGACTCCGGTCGACCTATGGCTACACCTTC. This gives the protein CASSLGLRSTYGYTF.

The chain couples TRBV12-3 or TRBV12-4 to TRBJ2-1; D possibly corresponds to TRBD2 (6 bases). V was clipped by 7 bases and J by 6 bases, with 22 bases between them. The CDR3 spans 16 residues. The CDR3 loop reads CASTYRLTKAGNEQFF. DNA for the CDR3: TGTGCCAGCACCTATCGATTGACAAAAGCGGGCAATGAGCAGTTCTTC.

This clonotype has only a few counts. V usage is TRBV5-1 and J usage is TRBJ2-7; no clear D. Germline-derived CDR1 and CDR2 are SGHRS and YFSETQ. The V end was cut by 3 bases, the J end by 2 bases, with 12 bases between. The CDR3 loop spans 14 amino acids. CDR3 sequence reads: CASSWDGKPYEQYF. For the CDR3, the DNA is TGCGCCAGCAGCTGGGATGGGAAGCCCTACGAGCAGTACTTC. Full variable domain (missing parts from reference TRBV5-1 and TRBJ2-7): KAGVTQTPRYLIKTRGQQVTLSCSPISGHRSVSWYQQTPGQGLQFLFEYFSETQRNKGNFPGRFSGRQFSNSRSEMNVSTLELGDSALYLCASSWDGKPYEQYFGPGTRLTVT.

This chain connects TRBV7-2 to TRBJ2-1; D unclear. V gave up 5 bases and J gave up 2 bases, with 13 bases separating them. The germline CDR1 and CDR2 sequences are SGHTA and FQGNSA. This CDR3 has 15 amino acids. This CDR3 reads CASSRDRLPYNEQFF. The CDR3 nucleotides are TGTGCCAGCAGCCGTGACCGGCTCCCCTACAATGAGCAGTTCTTC.

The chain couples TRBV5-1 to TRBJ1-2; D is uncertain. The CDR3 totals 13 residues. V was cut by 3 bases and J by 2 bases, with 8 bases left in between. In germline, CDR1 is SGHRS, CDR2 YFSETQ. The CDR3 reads CASSSVPNYGYTF. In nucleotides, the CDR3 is TGCGCCAGCAGCTCCGTTCCAAACTATGGCTACACCTTC.

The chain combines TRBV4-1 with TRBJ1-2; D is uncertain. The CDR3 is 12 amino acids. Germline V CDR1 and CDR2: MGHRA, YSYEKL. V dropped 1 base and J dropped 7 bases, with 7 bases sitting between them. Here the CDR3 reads CASSQGIRGYTF. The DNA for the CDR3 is TGCGCCAGCAGCCAAGGGATTCGTGGCTACACCTTC.

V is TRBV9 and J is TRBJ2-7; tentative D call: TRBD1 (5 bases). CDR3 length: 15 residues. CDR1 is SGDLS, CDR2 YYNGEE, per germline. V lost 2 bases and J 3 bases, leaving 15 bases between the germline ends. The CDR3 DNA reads TGTGCCAGCAGCGTCGACAGTCGCTCCTACTACGAGCAGTACTTC. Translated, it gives CASSVDSRSYYEQYF.

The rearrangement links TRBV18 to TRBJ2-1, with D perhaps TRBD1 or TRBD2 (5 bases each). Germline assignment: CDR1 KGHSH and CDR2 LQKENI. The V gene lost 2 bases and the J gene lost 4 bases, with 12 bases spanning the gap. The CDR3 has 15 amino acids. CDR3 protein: CASSPLGEHYNEQFF. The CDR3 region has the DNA TGTGCCAGCTCACCATTAGGGGAGCATTACAATGAGCAGTTCTTC. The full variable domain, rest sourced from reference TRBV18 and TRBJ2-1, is NAGVMQNPRHLVRRRGQEARLRCSPMKGHSHVYWYRQLPEEGLKFMVYLQKENIIDESGMPKERFSAEFPKEGPSILRIQQVVRGDSAAYFCASSPLGEHYNEQFFGPGTRLTVL.

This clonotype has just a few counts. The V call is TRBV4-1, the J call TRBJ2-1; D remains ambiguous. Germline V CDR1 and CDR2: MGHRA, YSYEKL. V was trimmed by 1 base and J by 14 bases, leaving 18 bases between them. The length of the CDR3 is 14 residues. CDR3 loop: CASSQVGLLGKKFF. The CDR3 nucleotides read TGCGCCAGCAGCCAAGTGGGTCTCCTAGGGAAAAAGTTCTTC.

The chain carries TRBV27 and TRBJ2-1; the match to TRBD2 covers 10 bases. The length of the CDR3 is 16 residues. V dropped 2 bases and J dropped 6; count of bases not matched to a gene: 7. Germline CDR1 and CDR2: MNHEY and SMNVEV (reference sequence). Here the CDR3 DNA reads TGTGCCAGCAGTTTACTGGTGGCTAGCGGGGGCAATGAGCAGTTCTTC. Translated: CASSLLVASGGNEQFF.

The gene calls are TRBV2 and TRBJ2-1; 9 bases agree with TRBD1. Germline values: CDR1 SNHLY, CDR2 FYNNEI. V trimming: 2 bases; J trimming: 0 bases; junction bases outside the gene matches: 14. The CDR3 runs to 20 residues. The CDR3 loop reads CASSERRTGALLSSYNEQFF. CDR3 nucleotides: TGTGCCAGCAGTGAAAGGCGGACAGGGGCCCTGCTTAGCTCCTACAATGAGCAGTTCTTC.

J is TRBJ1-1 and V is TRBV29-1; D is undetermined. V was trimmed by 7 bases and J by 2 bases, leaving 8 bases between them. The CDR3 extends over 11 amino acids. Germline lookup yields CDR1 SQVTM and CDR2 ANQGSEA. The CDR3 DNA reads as TGCAGCGGCGGAGAAAACACTGAAGCTTTCTTT. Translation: CSGGENTEAFF.

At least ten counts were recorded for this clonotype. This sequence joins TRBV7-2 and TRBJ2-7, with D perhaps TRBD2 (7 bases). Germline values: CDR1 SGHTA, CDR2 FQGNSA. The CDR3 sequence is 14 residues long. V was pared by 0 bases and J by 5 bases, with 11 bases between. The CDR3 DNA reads TGTGCCAGCAGCTTAGCGGGGGGGCCTAACGAGCAGTACTTC. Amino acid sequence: CASSLAGGPNEQYF.

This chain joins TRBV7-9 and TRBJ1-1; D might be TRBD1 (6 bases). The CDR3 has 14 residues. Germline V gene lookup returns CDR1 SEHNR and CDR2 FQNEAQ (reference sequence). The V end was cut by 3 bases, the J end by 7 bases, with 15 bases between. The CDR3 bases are TGTGCCAGCAGCTTTTTGGTAAAGGGGGATGAAGCTTTCTTT. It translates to CASSFLVKGDEAFF.

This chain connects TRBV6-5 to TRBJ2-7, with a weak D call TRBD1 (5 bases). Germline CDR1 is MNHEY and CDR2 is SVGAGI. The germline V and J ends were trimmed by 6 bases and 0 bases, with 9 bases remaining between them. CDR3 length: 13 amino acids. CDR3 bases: TGTGCCAGCAGAGGGGTGAGCTCCTACGAGCAGTACTTC. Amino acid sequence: CASRGVSSYEQYF.

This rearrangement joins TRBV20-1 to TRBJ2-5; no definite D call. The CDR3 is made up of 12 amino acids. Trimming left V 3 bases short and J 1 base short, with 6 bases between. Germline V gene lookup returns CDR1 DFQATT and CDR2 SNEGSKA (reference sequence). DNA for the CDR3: TGCAGTGCTAGGGTCTTCCAAGAGACCCAGTACTTC. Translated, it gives CSARVFQETQYF.

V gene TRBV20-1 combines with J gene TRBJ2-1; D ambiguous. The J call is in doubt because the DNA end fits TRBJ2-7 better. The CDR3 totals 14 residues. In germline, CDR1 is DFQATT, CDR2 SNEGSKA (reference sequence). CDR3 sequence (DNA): TGCAGTGCTAGGGTCCGCGAATCCTACAATGAGCAGTACTTC. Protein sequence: CSARVRESYNEQYF.

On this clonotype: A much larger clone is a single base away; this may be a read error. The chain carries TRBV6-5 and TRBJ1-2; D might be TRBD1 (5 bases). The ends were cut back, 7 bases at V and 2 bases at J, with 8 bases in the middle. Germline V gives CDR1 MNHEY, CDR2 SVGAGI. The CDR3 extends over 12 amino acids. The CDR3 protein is CASNGGNYGYTF. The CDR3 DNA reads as TGTGCCAGCAACGGGGGAAACTATGGCTACACCTTC.

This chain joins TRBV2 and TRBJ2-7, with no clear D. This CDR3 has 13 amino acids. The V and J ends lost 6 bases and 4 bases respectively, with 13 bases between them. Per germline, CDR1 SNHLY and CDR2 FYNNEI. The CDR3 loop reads CASRRERNYEQYF. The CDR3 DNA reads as TGTGCCAGCAGGAGAGAGAGGAATTACGAGCAGTACTTC. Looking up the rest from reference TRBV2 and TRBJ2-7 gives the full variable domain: EPEVTQTPSHQVTQMGQEVILRCVPISNHLYFYWYRQILGQKVEFLVSFYNNEISEKSEIFDDQFSVERPDGSNFTLKIRSTKLEDSAMYFCASRRERNYEQYFGPGTRLTVT.

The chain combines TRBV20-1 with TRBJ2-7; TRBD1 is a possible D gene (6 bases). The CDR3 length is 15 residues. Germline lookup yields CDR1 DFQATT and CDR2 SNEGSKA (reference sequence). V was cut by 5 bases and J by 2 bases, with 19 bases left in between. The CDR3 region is CSALNRAQRTYEQYF. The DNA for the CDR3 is TGCAGTGCTCTAAACAGGGCACAGCGGACCTACGAGCAGTACTTC.

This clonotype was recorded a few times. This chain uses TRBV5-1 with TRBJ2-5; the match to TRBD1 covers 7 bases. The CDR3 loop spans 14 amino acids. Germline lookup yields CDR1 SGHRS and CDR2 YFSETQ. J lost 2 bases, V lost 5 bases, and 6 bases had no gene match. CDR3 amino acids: CASRSGTAQETQYF. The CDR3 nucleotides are TGCGCCAGCAGATCCGGGACAGCGCAAGAGACCCAGTACTTC.

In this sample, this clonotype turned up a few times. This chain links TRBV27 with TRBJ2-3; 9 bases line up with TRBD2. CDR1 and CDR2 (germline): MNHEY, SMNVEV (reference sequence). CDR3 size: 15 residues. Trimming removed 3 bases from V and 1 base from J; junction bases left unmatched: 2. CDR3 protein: CASSFIAGGTDTQYF. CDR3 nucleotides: TGTGCCAGCAGTTTTATAGCGGGGGGCACAGATACGCAGTATTTT.

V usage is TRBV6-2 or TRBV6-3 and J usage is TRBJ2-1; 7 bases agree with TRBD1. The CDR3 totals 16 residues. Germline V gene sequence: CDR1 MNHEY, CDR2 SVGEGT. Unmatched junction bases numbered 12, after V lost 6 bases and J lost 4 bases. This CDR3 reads CASRRLDRSPYNEQFF. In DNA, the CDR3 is TGTGCCAGCAGGAGATTGGACAGGAGTCCATACAATGAGCAGTTCTTC.

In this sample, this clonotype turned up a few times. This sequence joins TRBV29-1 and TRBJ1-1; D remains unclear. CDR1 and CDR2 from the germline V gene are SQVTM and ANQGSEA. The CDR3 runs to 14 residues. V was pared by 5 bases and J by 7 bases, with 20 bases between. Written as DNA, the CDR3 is TGCAGCGTTTTTGGACGGACGGATTTCAGTGAAGCTTTCTTT. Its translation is CSVFGRTDFSEAFF.